What follows describes a single TCR beta chain. The sample holds many counts of this clonotype. There is no known antigen for this receptor. No quality values exist for individual bases; no much larger clone is one base distant. The sample comes from a study of T cell repertoires in cytomegalovirus infection (dated by TCRdb to the late 2010s). Describing the broader study: Donor HLA type was relevant to the analysis, because carriage of CMV infection together with the matching HLA type was indicated by public TCR beta signatures.

Sequences DFQATT (CDR1) and SNEGSKA (CDR2) are obtained from the germline V gene (reference sequence). The CDR3 spans 13 residues, from the cysteine through the phenylalanine. Only CDR3 DNA is held: 39 bases, read in frame from base 1. Trimming at the junction amounts to 1 base on V and 5 bases on J, and the germline ends lie 11 bases apart. Sequencing instrument: Illumina HiSeq 1500. TCRdb reran the public reads through fastp at Q25 and MiXCR, keeping productive beta chains. Entries are consolidated by CDR3 protein sequence, retaining the most common genes and DNA. For this sample the table gives 310,000 or so distinct CDR3 sequences, of which around 10% were detected only once. The ten most abundant clones make up less than 3% of the sample. Study-wide conclusions, independent of this receptor: In the ex vivo response, HLA-C-restricted CMV-specific TCR beta clonotypes were dominant, and in two of eight donors the single most frequent clonotype came from this HLA-C-restricted group. Cumulative frequency of public TCR beta family members discriminated carriers of CMV infection plus the relevant HLA type in this cohort and an independent roughly 330-donor cohort.

The receptor chain draws on TRBV20-1 and TRBJ2-5; TRBD2 is a possible D gene, resting on 6 matching bases. The sample was PBMCs. The clonotype originates from a human donor in good health (CMV status not recorded). Some clones in this sample may be carry-over from other donors' samples. The sequenced DNA: TGCAGTGCTAGAGGGAGGGTCGGGGAGACCCAGTACTTC. Its product reads: CSARGRVGETQYF.